The 17 T cell receptor beta chains presented below share a single source sample, sequenced in a study of shared clonotypes between healthy human individuals. TCRdb's table, derived via immunoSEQ multiplex PCR, lists solely in-frame clones and lacks some. The sample shows 2 million to 2.5 million clones, around 95% of them seen only once. The sequenced sample consisted of naive CD4+ T cells sorted from blood. The subset: CD45RA+ positively selected. The receptor set was obtained from a man between 18 and 29 years old in good health.

This chain joins TRBV15 and TRBJ2-7, with no clear D. The germline gives CDR1 LNHNV, CDR2 YYDKDF (reference sequence). Between the trimmed V and J ends, which lost 0 bases and 7 bases, there was a span of 13 bases. CDR3 length: 14 residues. CDR3 in DNA: TGTGCCACCAGCAGAGATAGTGGAAGGGATGAGCAGTACTTC. This gives the protein CATSRDSGRDEQYF. Using reference TRBV15 and TRBJ2-7 for the parts outside the CDR3, the full variable domain is DAMVIQNPRYQVTQFGKPVTLSCSQTLNHNVMYWYQQKSSQAPKLLFHYYDKDFNNEADTPDNFQSRRPNTSFCFLDIRSPGLGDTAMYLCATSRDSGRDEQYFGPGTRLTVT.

V usage is TRBV7-9 and J usage is TRBJ1-1, with D possibly TRBD1 on 5 matching bases. The CDR3 is made up of 15 amino acids. In germline, CDR1 is SEHNR, CDR2 FQNEAQ (reference sequence). Trimming removed 2 bases at V and 2 bases at J, with 12 bases between. CDR3 in amino acids: CASSLTDTPNTEAFF. CDR3 coding DNA: TGTGCCAGCAGCTTAACGGACACGCCTAACACTGAAGCTTTCTTT.

CDR3 residues: CASSLWGGSSLGHADNEQFF. CDR3 DNA: TGTGCCAGCAGTTTATGGGGTGGGTCAAGTCTCGGACACGCGGACAATGAGCAGTTCTTC. The chain uses TRBV28 and TRBJ2-1; TRBD1 might be the D (5 bases). The CDR3 has 20 residues. V lost 0 bases and J 5 bases, leaving 26 bases between the germline ends. Germline lookup yields CDR1 MDHEN and CDR2 SYDVKM.

As for this clone: The identical CDR3 is also encoded by other nucleotide sequences in the sample. The V gene is TRBV7-9, the J gene TRBJ2-5, with D uncertain. This CDR3 is built from 13 residues. Trimming shortened V by 1 base and J by 5 bases, and 8 bases separated the two germline ends. CDR1 is SEHNR, CDR2 FQNEAQ, per germline (reference sequence). This chain's CDR3 is CASSLDSQETQYF. The CDR3 DNA follows: TGTGCCAGCAGCTTAGATAGCCAGGAGACCCAGTACTTC.

V usage is TRBV2 and J usage is TRBJ2-5, with 7 bases identical to TRBD2. CDR3 length: 14 amino acids. CDR1 is SNHLY and CDR2 is FYNNEI in the germline V gene. The junction had 9 bases not matched to a gene; V was cut back by 7 bases and J by 4 bases. The CDR3 is CASTQITSVETQYF. The DNA of the CDR3 is TGTGCCAGCACCCAAATCACTAGCGTAGAGACCCAGTACTTC.

The V and J genes are TRBV19 and TRBJ1-2, with 8 bases lining up with TRBD1. Germline CDR1 and CDR2: LNHDA and SQIVND (reference sequence). This CDR3 has 13 amino acids. With 5 bases clipped from V and 4 bases from J, the junction kept 3 bases outside the gene matches. The CDR3 here is CASSPGGPYGYTF. In DNA, the CDR3 is TGTGCCAGTAGTCCAGGGGGCCCCTATGGCTACACCTTC.

As concerns this clone: Within the sample, other DNA sequences also encode this same CDR3. The V call is TRBV6-1, the J call TRBJ1-4, with 7 bases that match TRBD1. J gave up 7 bases and V 3 bases, and 5 bases lay outside the gene matches. CDR3 length: 14 residues. CDR1 and CDR2 (germline): MNHNS, SASEGT. In nucleotides, the CDR3 is TGTGCCAGCAGTGAGACAGGGTGGGGTGAAAAACTGTTTTTT. Its translation is CASSETGWGEKLFF.

This rearrangement joins TRBV7-2 to TRBJ2-2; D not certain. CDR1 is SGHTA and CDR2 is FQGNSA in the germline V gene. The V end lost 2 bases, the J end lost 1 base, and 11 bases lay between the germline ends. The CDR3 has 16 residues. CDR3 nucleotide sequence: TGTGCCAGCAGCTTATTGGGAACTCAGAACACCGGGGAGCTGTTTTTT. Its translation: CASSLLGTQNTGELFF.

The chain has TRBV27 and TRBJ1-1; no clear D gene. There are 13 residues in the CDR3. V was cut by 2 bases and J by 7 bases, with 11 bases left in between. Germline CDR1 and CDR2: MNHEY and SMNVEV (reference sequence). CDR3 region: CASSLRPNVEAFF. The CDR3 DNA sequence: TGTGCCAGCAGTTTAAGGCCGAACGTTGAAGCTTTCTTT.

This clone was observed once. The chain couples TRBV11-2 to TRBJ2-3, with D perhaps given as TRBD1 or TRBD2 (5 bases each). The V gene's germline CDR1 is SGHAT and CDR2 FQNNGV. The V gene lost 2 bases and the J gene lost 1 base, with 16 bases spanning the gap. The CDR3 consists of 17 residues. The CDR3 loop reads CASSLIGAMRGTDTQYF. CDR3 DNA: TGTGCCAGCAGCTTAATTGGGGCGATGCGGGGCACAGATACGCAGTATTTT.

This clone was seen more than once but under ten times. The V and J genes are TRBV28 and TRBJ1-2; TRBD1 is a possible D gene (5 bases). CDR3 size: 13 residues. CDR1 is MDHEN, CDR2 SYDVKM, per germline. With 6 bases removed from V and 8 bases from J, the gap between germline ends came to 16 bases. CDR3 coding DNA: TGTGCCAGCAGAGTCCTCGGGGCGGGAGGCTACACCTTC. Translated: CASRVLGAGGYTF.

V is TRBV28 and J is TRBJ2-7; 7 bases fit TRBD1. Trimming removed 6 bases from V and 3 bases from J; junction bases left unmatched: 14. CDR1 and CDR2 (germline): MDHEN, SYDVKM. CDR3 length equals 16 residues. Written as DNA, the CDR3 is TGTGCCAGCAGCCAAGTCGCACAGGGGATCGGCTACGAGCAGTACTTC. Amino acids: CASSQVAQGIGYEQYF.

The chain links TRBV2 to TRBJ1-4, with 8 bases fitting TRBD1. This CDR3 comprises 14 residues. From germline, CDR1 is SNHLY and CDR2 FYNNEI. Losses at the gene ends were 6 bases for V and 8 bases for J; bases not matched to a gene: 8. The CDR3 DNA follows: TGTGCCAGCAGGGGGGACAGGCGGGAGGAAAAACTGTTTTTT. This encodes CASRGDRREEKLFF.

J is TRBJ1-1 and V is TRBV11-2; no clear D gene. CDR1 is SGHAT and CDR2 is FQNNGV in the germline V gene. The CDR3 totals 11 residues. V gave up 5 bases and J gave up 3 bases, with 4 bases separating them. The CDR3 sequence: CASSRDTEAFF. In nucleotides, the CDR3 is TGTGCCAGCAGCCGGGACACTGAAGCTTTCTTT.

V is TRBV27 and J is TRBJ2-6, with D perhaps matching TRBD1 (6 bases). V was clipped by 6 bases and J by 0 bases, with 15 bases between them. This CDR3 spans 17 amino acids. Germline V lookup: CDR1 MNHEY, CDR2 SMNVEV (reference sequence). This chain's CDR3 is CASRLRTANSGANVLTF. For the CDR3, the DNA is TGTGCCAGCAGATTGAGGACAGCGAACTCTGGGGCCAACGTCCTGACTTTC. Using reference TRBV27 and TRBJ2-6 for the parts outside the CDR3, the full variable domain is EAQVTQNPRYLITVTGKKLTVTCSQNMNHEYMSWYRQDPGLGLRQIYYSMNVEVTDKGDVPEGYKVSRKEKRNFPLILESPSPNQTSLYFCASRLRTANSGANVLTFGAGSRLTVL.

This chain links TRBV7-8 with TRBJ2-7; D not certain. CDR3 length: 13 amino acids. CDR1 and CDR2 (germline): SGHVS, FQNEAQ. V was trimmed by 5 bases and J by 0 bases, leaving 8 bases between them. The CDR3 protein is CASSGSSSYEQYF. The CDR3 DNA reads TGTGCCAGCAGCGGGTCGAGCTCCTACGAGCAGTACTTC.

The chain uses TRBV29-1 and TRBJ2-7; 7 bases map to TRBD2. CDR3 length equals 14 residues. Germline V gene data show CDR1 as SQVTM and CDR2 as ANQGSEA. Trimming removed 4 bases from V and 4 bases from J; junction bases left unmatched: 10. CDR3 nucleotide sequence: TGCAGCGTTGCACGGCTGGGGGGGACTTACGAGCAGTACTTC. Residues: CSVARLGGTYEQYF.